The entry below describes one T cell receptor beta chain. Its antigen specificity is not known. No much larger clone exists at a distance of one base, and base qualities are not known. The cohort comprised approximately 700 healthy bone marrow donors. All cohort members were sampled while nominally healthy, although unrecorded immune exposures were likely present. The donor was CMV seronegative and belonged to the group of 352 seronegative cohort members. Every donor gave a peripheral blood sample, and the peripheral blood mononuclear cells from that sample were used for TCR beta sequencing. The Qiagen DNeasy Blood Extraction Kit was used to extract genomic DNA from the blood cell samples. The data originate from a study of cytomegalovirus exposure and HLA in healthy donors (dated by TCRdb to 2017 to 2019). For the study in its entirety: An earlier analysis of roughly 500 of the donors reported 250 to 300 Gb of sequence data and 100 million to 130 million unique TCR beta sequences from some 180 million T cells. HLA typing covered class I and class II loci at four-digit resolution. To predict cytomegalovirus infection status, the study brought together high-throughput TCR immunosequencing, statistical association of individual TCRs with disease status, and machine learning. In an earlier analysis of 550 to 700 of the donors, high-throughput TCR beta sequencing was used to judge whether each TCR beta V gene segment behaved as functional or pseudogenic. In the later analysis, no new phenotypic data were used to find candidate immune exposures; instead, reliance was placed on TCR beta sequences and their occurrence across donors. The study used immunosequencing to profile the T cell repertoires of more than 650 subjects and linked those repertoires to cytomegalovirus serostatus. Donor age, sex, ethnicity and CMV serostatus were collected together with the repertoire data. The study was designed to test whether signatures of past pathogen exposure could be identified by cataloging public T cell receptors. An early release that covered some 630 HLA-typed donors contained around 300 gigabases of sequencing data and 65 million to 100 million unique TCR sequences. Among 300 to 450 genotyped donors of the cohort, an average of around 240,000 unique TCR beta nucleotide sequences were sequenced per donor, roughly 18% of them non-productive. A later genetic analysis used genome-wide SNP genotypes for about three fifths of the 666 donors, treating that subset as a discovery cohort. All discovery cohort repertoires had been generated using a single sequencing platform. A later analysis re-analyzed previously published TCR beta repertoires from 666 donors and added high-resolution HLA genotyping to study TCR occurrence patterns. The number of donors typed differed by locus, with about 629-630 for A, B, C, DRB1 and DQB1, approximately 500 for DQA1, some 570 for DPA1, and some 440 for DPB1. Four to six DR-DQ haplotypes were handled as single units for association and clustering, since linkage in the cohort was strong. Of the 300 to 500 genotyped donors, roughly 76% were placed in the genetic ancestry cluster associated with self-reported Caucasian donors. A separate validation cohort of 90 to 150 different subjects was used in addition to the roughly 640-subject first cohort.

What the research found in general, with its limitations: A later analysis reported that several top co-occurrence clusters appeared linked to parvovirus B19, influenza, CMV and Epstein-Barr virus. Assigning TCR associations to individual alleles was difficult when HLA alleles, especially DR and DQ, strongly co-occurred. A later analysis associated about 17,000 TCR beta sequences with specific HLA alleles at a false discovery rate of 0.05. Immune exposure information for the cohort was limited to CMV serostatus. A further reported finding was that TCR beta sequences accurately predicted the HLA-A and HLA-B alleles for most subjects in the first cohort. Presence/absence analyses assumed roughly uniform sequencing depth across donors, an assumption that may not hold. In vitro tests confirmed that three of the cytomegalovirus-associated TCR beta chains recognize cytomegalovirus antigens. Because counts were too low, 15 or so rarely observed V segments, including chromosome 9 orphons, were excluded from the earlier analysis of fewer than 650 of the donors. In a later analysis, most CMV-associated TCR beta chains were found to appear HLA-restricted, with HLA associations seemingly driven largely by CMV exposure. According to a later analysis, TCR association rates differed among HLA loci, with DRB1 alleles showing the most associated TCRs and HLA-C alleles showing the fewest. The classifier was reported to diagnose cytomegalovirus status with high specificity and sensitivity in both the original and validation cohorts. Across donors, most TCR sequences were observed very rarely, whereas some public TCRs were present in many individuals. Correlated functional status among segregating V segments might reflect linkage disequilibrium, but an unknown experimental factor could not be ruled out. A total of some 180 TCR beta chains were listed by the study as associated with cytomegalovirus. Compared with the roughly 700-donor mean, donors in an Asian-associated ancestry cluster had fewer N-insertions in productive TCRs, according to a later genetic analysis. The 87-base-pair reads could not distinguish some IMGT-functional V segments, including TRBV6-2 and TRBV6-3, so those segments were excluded. Only TCR beta chains were sequenced in this cohort, and the absence of alpha or paired-chain data limited detectable features. Because HLA typing was missing for some donors at each locus, association tests included only the typed subset. In a later analysis, HLA-associated TCR beta chains showed more clonal expansion and lower generation probabilities than non-associated chains that were equally common. V-gene and J-gene trimming of TCR beta chains was associated with a missense DCLRE1C variant in a later genetic analysis, and the association was replicated in an independent cohort. The authors suggested that the approach could potentially be generalized to other disease states and immunological phenotypes. An earlier analysis of around 600 of the donors showed that most TCR beta V segments appeared in productive rearrangements either about 87% or about 30% of the time, which broadly matched IMGT annotations. A cluster of highly shared sequence variants was judged likely to represent a technical artifact of the sequencing pipeline.

The library was produced with the immunoSEQ multiplex PCR assay. For the multiplex PCR, a mixture combining 60 forward primers for TCR Vbeta segments and 13 reverse primers for TCR Jbeta segments was used. The CDR3 region of rearranged TCR beta genes was amplified from genomic DNA by a multiplex PCR assay. Amplified TCR beta libraries were sequenced as 87-base-pair reads on the Illumina HiSeq System. Regarding the original processing steps: A later analysis tallied around 80 million unique TCR beta chains across the 660 or so repertoires, and around 9.9 million of those chains were shared by two or more donors. A nearest-neighbor algorithm error-corrected the raw reads and collapsed the reads into unique sequences, merging closely related sequences to remove PCR and sequencing errors. V, D and J gene segments were assigned by aligning CDR3 sequences to IMGT reference sequences. For a sequence to be retained, a match of at least six nucleotides was required to both a V gene segment and a J gene segment. A rearrangement was called productive if the CDR3 had no stop codons and remained in frame with V and J, and every other rearrangement was called non-productive. Following IMGT convention, CDR3 was defined as the stretch from the second conserved V-encoded cysteine to the conserved J-encoded phenylalanine. In an earlier analysis of more than 550 of the donors, sequences lacking an unambiguous match to a single V gene segment were excluded. In an earlier analysis of 587 of the donors, V segments were called functional above 56.7% productive rearrangements and were called segregating when the between-donor standard deviation exceeded 5%. A statistical classification framework was built to diagnose cytomegalovirus status from the catalog of TCR beta chain sequences. A later analysis assigned V and J genes by comparing TCR nucleotide sequences with IMGT/GENE-DB human TR gene sequences. Using the TCRdist pipeline, a later analysis assigned CDR3 sequences along with most-parsimonious VDJ recombination scenarios. In a later analysis, each TCR beta chain was defined by its CDR3 amino acid sequence together with its V-gene family, and reads without a unique V-gene family were excluded. In a later analysis, nearly 600 highly shared, low-generation-probability nucleotide sequences were removed to address suspected cross-contamination and a sequencing artifact. A later analysis calculated a clonal expansion index for each public chain from normalized within-repertoire ranks of inferred template counts. Generation probabilities in a later analysis came from a VDJ recombination model fitted to out-of-frame rearrangements, and those results were checked against IGoR. Hypergeometric tests were used in a later analysis to score TCR-TCR, TCR-HLA and TCR-CMV co-occurrence, with a repertoire-size bias correction applied to the TCR pairs. A later analysis estimated false discovery rates by permuting HLA or CMV assignments 20 times. In a later analysis, co-occurring TCRs were grouped with DBSCAN, and TCRdist sequence similarity was added when clustering was performed within HLA-allele-positive subsets. Repertoires with fewer than 30,000 or more than 120,000 public chains, plus five repertoires with anomalous nucleotide sharing, were excluded from co-occurrence clustering. The table was pulled from immuneACCESS by TCRdb, which kept in-frame rearrangements only. Such tables lose some clones; where checked, under half of the loss comes from unresolved V genes, and the rest has no known cause. The V and J calls and clone size come from that table; D and trimming were worked out from the DNA. The sample table records 95,000 to 100,000 clones; more than 80% of these occur just once. The ten largest clones take up around 3.9% of the sample.

The CDR3 spans 17 residues, from the cysteine through the phenylalanine. Kept here is only the CDR3 DNA, which spans 51 bases and is read in frame from base 1. CDR1 and CDR2 were assigned from the germline V gene (reference sequence) as SEHNR and FQNEAQ. V sheds 5 bases and J sheds 0 bases, leaving 17 bases between their ends. The chain is made from TRBV7-9 and TRBJ2-1; the D gene is possibly TRBD1, with 5 bases matching. This clonotype was sampled from a man aged 25-45 years in good health and CMV-seronegative. Sequencing was done on a sample of PBMCs. The sequenced DNA is TGTGCCAGCAGCCAGGCGGCAGGGCGCAACTCCTACAATGAGCAGTTCTTC. It is translated as CASSQAAGRNSYNEQFF.